A single sample is the source of the 4 T cell receptor beta chains below, sequenced in a study of blood T cell repertoires in COVID-19. Profiled with immunoSEQ multiplex PCR; TCRdb holds only in-frame clones, not every one. The profile shows hundreds of thousands of clones, more than 70% of them singletons. The source material was PBMCs or T cells enriched from blood (not recorded which). These receptors were obtained from a woman between 18 and 29 years old who had been exposed to COVID-19.

The chain joins TRBV5-1 to TRBJ2-3; 9 positions agree with TRBD1. Germline V gives CDR1 SGHRS, CDR2 YFSETQ. The CDR3 is 21 residues long. V was pared by 0 bases and J by 3 bases, with 20 bases of the junction left unmatched. CDR3: CASSLDGTGRYGAPVTDTQYF. CDR3 bases: TGCGCCAGCAGCTTGGACGGGACAGGGCGGTATGGAGCACCGGTTACAGATACGCAGTATTTT.

This chain links TRBV24-1 with TRBJ2-1; 14 bases are shared with TRBD2. CDR3 length: 17 residues. The V and J ends lost 3 bases and 7 bases, in that order; junction bases with no gene match: 7. Germline CDR1 is KGHDR and CDR2 is SFDVKD. The DNA of the CDR3 is TGTGCCACCAGTGATGCCACGACTAGCGGGAGGGCTAATGAGCAGTTCTTC. Protein sequence: CATSDATTSGRANEQFF.

This clone has just one count. The chain uses TRBV9 and TRBJ2-7, with TRBD2 matching over 11 bases. Looked up from germline, CDR1 is SGDLS and CDR2 is YYNGEE. The CDR3 is made up of 16 amino acids. J gave up 4 bases and V 0 bases, and 6 bases lay outside the gene matches. CDR3 sequence: CASSVGGLADYYEQYF. The CDR3, as DNA: TGTGCCAGCAGCGTAGGGGGACTAGCGGACTATTACGAGCAGTACTTC.

V usage is TRBV28 and J usage is TRBJ2-7, with 12 bases lining up with TRBD2. J gave up 0 bases and V 6 bases, and 12 bases lay outside the gene matches. Germline CDR1 and CDR2: MDHEN and SYDVKM. This CDR3 has 18 residues. CDR3 in amino acids: CASSPRHWTSGDSYEQYF. The CDR3, as DNA: TGTGCCAGCAGCCCCCGCCACTGGACTAGCGGGGACTCCTACGAGCAGTACTTC. The entire variable domain, with the rest obtained from reference TRBV28 and TRBJ2-7, is as follows: DVKVTQSSRYLVKRTGEKVFLECVQDMDHENMFWYRQDPGLGLRLIYFSYDVKMKEKGDIPEGYSVSREKKERFSLILESASTNQTSMYLCASSPRHWTSGDSYEQYFGPGTRLTVT.